This T cell receptor beta chain was documented in a study of T cells expressing NK-cell markers. The study's findings and limits: Six or seven donors had dominant NKG2C+ clonotypes that comprised about 1.0-7.0% of their CD8+ T cells.

The CDR3 has 11 amino acids. Germline V gives CDR1 GTSNPN, CDR2 SVGIG (reference sequence). Regarding this clonotype: Its matching antigen is unknown.

Following a re-call of the 5' RACE reads, TCRdb has one entry per CDR3 protein and lacks DNA. This sample's table has about half a million distinct CDR3 sequences. This clonotype originated in a woman aged 45-65 years in good health. Source material: blood T cells: a sorted CD56 or NKG2C T cell subset, CD4+ or CD8+ T cells, or bulk PBMC T cells (not recorded which). This chain links TRBV30 with TRBJ2-6. This CDR3 is CAWVGANVLTF.